Each of the 10 T cell receptor beta chains below was sequenced from the same sample in a study of identical twins. Via MiXCR, TCRdb re-called the 5' RACE reads, giving one row per CDR3 protein. The sample yields roughly 770,000 distinct CDR3 sequences, 15% to 20% seen once. The sample also formed part of further work on T cells expressing NK-cell markers.

Input material: PBMCs. Receptors were obtained from a young woman in good health.

This clonotype was detected only a few times. The chain recombines TRBV20-1 with TRBJ2-4, with D hard to call. Germline V gene lookup returns CDR1 DFQATT and CDR2 SNEGSKA (reference sequence). The CDR3 extends over 13 amino acids. V lost 6 bases, J lost 0 bases, and 9 bases lay in between. CDR3 loop: CSAGGEAKNIQYF. CDR3 nucleotides: TGCAGTGCAGGCGGTGAAGCCAAAAACATTCAGTACTTC.

V gene TRBV20-1 combines with J gene TRBJ1-1; TRBD1 matches 8 bases. CDR3 length: 13 residues. Trimming took 3 bases from V and 4 from J; bases not matched to a gene: 4. Germline-derived CDR1 and CDR2 are DFQATT and SNEGSKA (reference sequence). CDR3 in amino acids: CSASRDRITEAFF. The CDR3 nucleotides are TGCAGTGCTAGTAGGGACAGGATCACTGAAGCTTTCTTT.

The genes are TRBV18 and TRBJ2-1; D gene unclear. Germline CDR1 KGHSH, CDR2 LQKENI. The CDR3 totals 13 residues. V was shortened by 3 bases and J by 8 bases, with 11 bases between the two germline ends. The CDR3 DNA follows: TGTGCCAGCTCACCGGTGGTCCGGCATGAGCAGTTCTTC. Its protein is CASSPVVRHEQFF.

For the CDR3, the DNA is TGTGCCACCAGTGATTCCGGTAGTATTTGGCAGTATTTT. Its translation is CATSDSGSIWQYF. This chain links TRBV24-1 with TRBJ2-3; D remains unclear. Trimming pared 2 bases from V and 11 bases from J, leaving 13 bases between. In germline, CDR1 is KGHDR, CDR2 SFDVKD. The CDR3 extends over 13 amino acids.

This clonotype was observed a few times. This chain uses TRBV9 with TRBJ2-1, with a possible D match to TRBD2 (6 bases). CDR3 length: 15 amino acids. CDR1 is SGDLS, CDR2 YYNGEE, per germline. The V and J ends lost 0 bases and 5 bases respectively, with 12 bases between them. Here the CDR3 reads CASSVGAGPHNEQFF. The CDR3 coding sequence is TGTGCCAGCAGCGTAGGCGCGGGACCCCACAATGAGCAGTTCTTC.

Regarding this clonotype: The CDR3 end shows no conserved phenylalanine or tryptophan, and so a read error is likely. The DNA is left out, because the CDR3 cannot be placed on it with certainty; the CDR3 is given as TCRdb lists it. The rearrangement joins TRBV10-3 to TRBJ2-5; TRBD1, the table's D call, lacks a check against the DNA. The CDR3 comprises 13 residues, both ends counted. Germline lookup yields CDR1 ENHRY and CDR2 SYGVKD. This chain's CDR3 is CAISDGVYRGPIL.

V is TRBV9 and J is TRBJ2-7, with D maybe TRBD2 (5 bases). V was cut by 3 bases and J by 5 bases, with 12 bases left in between. Germline V gene lookup returns CDR1 SGDLS and CDR2 YYNGEE. This CDR3 is built from 13 residues. The CDR3 protein is CASSATSFDEQYF. Written as DNA, the CDR3 is TGTGCCAGCAGCGCTACTAGTTTCGACGAGCAGTACTTC.

In its sample, this clonotype was seen once. An end of the junction does not agree with germline; a read error may underlie this. J is TRBJ2-1 and V is TRBV6-2 or TRBV6-3; the match to TRBD2 covers 12 bases. Germline CDR1 reads MNHEY; CDR2 reads SVGEGT. CDR3 length: 15 residues. CDR3 protein: CTSSYSTSGGNEQFF. CDR3 coding DNA: TGTACCAGCAGTTACTCGACTAGCGGGGGTAATGAGCAGTTCTTC.

This clonotype was found a few times. This chain connects TRBV7-2 to TRBJ1-5; D unresolved. The CDR3 is 15 residues long. Germline loops: CDR1 SGHTA, CDR2 FQGNSA. Between the trimmed V and J ends, which lost 0 bases and 7 bases, there was a span of 13 bases. The CDR3 nucleotides read TGTGCCAGCAGCTTAGCCGCGGGCATGGGGCAGCCCCAGCATTTT. Protein product: CASSLAAGMGQPQHF.

V gene TRBV20-1 combines with J gene TRBJ2-3, with D maybe TRBD1 (5 bases). Trimming left V 6 bases short and J 2 bases short, with 12 bases between. Germline assignment: CDR1 DFQATT and CDR2 SNEGSKA (reference sequence). The CDR3 is made up of 13 amino acids. The CDR3 nucleotides are TGCAGTGCGGGGCTAGTTTCCACAGATACGCAGTATTTT. Its protein is CSAGLVSTDTQYF.